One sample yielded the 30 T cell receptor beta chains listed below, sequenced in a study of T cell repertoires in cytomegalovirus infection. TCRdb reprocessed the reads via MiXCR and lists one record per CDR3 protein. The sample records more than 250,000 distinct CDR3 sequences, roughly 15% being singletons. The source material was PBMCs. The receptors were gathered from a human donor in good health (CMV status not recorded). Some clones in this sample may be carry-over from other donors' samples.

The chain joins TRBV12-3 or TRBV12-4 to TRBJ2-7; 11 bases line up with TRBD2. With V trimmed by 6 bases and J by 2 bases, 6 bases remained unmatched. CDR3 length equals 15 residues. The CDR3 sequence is CASSVLAGGTYEQYF. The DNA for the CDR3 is TGTGCCAGCAGCGTCCTAGCGGGAGGAACCTACGAGCAGTACTTC.

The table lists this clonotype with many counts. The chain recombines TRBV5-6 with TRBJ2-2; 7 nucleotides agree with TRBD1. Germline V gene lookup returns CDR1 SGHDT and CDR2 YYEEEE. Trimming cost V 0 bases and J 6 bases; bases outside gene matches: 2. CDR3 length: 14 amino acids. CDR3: CASSLGQGSGELFF. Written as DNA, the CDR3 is TGTGCCAGCAGCTTGGGACAGGGTTCCGGGGAGCTGTTTTTT.

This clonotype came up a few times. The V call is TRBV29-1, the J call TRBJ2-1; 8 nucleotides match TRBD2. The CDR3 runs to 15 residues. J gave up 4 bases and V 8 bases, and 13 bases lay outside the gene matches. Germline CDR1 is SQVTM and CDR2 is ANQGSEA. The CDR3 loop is CSPTSRSGTYNEQFF. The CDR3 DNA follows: TGCAGCCCAACCTCCCGTAGCGGGACTTACAATGAGCAGTTCTTC.

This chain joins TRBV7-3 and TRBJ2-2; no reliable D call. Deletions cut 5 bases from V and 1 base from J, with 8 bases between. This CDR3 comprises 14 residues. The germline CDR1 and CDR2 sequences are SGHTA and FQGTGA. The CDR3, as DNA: TGTGCCAGCAGCCCCCGGCTGAACACCGGGGAGCTGTTTTTT. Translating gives CASSPRLNTGELFF.

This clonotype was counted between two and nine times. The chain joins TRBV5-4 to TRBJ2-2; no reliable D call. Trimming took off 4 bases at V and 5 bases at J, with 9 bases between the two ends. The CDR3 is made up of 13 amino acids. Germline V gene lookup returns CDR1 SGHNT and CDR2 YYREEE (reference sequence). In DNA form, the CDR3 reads TGTGCCAGCAGCCCGCAGGAGACCGGGGAGCTGTTTTTT. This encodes CASSPQETGELFF.

CDR3 DNA: TGTGCCAGCAGTGAGGCAGGGGCTAACTATGGCTACACCTTC. Its translation is CASSEAGANYGYTF. The rearrangement joins TRBV2 to TRBJ1-2, with a possible D match to TRBD1 (6 bases). V lost 3 bases to trimming and J lost 0 bases, with 8 bases between them. CDR1 is SNHLY and CDR2 is FYNNEI in the germline V gene. CDR3 size: 14 residues.

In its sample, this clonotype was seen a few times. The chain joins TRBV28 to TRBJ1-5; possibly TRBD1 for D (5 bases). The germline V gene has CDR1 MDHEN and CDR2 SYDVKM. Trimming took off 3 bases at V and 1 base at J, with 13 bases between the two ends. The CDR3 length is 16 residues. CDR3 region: CASSFPRGGSNQPQHF. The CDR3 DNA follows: TGTGCCAGCAGTTTCCCCCGGGGCGGGAGCAATCAGCCCCAGCATTTT.

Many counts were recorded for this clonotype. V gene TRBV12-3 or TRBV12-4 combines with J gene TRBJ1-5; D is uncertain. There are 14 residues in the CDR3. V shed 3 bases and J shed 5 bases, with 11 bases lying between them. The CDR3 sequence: CASSLYRADQPQHF. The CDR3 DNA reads TGTGCCAGCAGTTTGTATAGGGCGGATCAGCCCCAGCATTTT.

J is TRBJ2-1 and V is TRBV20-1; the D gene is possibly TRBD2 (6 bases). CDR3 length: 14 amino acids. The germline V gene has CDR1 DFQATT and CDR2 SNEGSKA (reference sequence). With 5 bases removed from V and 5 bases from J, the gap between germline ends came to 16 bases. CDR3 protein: CSAPEGSGDNEQFF. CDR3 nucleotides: TGCAGTGCTCCCGAGGGTAGCGGAGACAATGAGCAGTTCTTC.

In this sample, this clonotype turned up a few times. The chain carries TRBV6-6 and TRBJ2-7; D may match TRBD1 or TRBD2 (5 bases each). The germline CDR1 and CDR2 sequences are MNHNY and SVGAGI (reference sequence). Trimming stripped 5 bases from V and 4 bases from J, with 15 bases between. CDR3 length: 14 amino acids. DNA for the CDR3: TGTGCCAGCAGTCTCGAGGGGTTCGCATACGAGCAGTACTTC. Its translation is CASSLEGFAYEQYF.

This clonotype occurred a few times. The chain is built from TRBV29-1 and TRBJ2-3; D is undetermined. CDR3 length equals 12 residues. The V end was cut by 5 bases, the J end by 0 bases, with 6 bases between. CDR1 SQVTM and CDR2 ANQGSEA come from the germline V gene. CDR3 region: CSVRTSTDTQYF. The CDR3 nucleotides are TGCAGCGTTCGAACTAGCACAGATACGCAGTATTTT.

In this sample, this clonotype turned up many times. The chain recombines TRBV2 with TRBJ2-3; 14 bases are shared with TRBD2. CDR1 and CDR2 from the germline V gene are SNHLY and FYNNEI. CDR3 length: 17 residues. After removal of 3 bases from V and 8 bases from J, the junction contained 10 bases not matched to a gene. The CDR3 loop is CASSDAMGLAGAATQYF. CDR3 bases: TGTGCCAGCAGTGACGCTATGGGACTAGCGGGAGCGGCTACGCAGTATTTT.

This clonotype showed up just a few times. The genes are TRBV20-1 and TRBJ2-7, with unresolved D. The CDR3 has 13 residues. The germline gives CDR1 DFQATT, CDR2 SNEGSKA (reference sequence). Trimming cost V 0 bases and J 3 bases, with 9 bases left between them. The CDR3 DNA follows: TGCAGTGCTAGAGAGGGCTCGGACTACGAGCAGTACTTC. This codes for CSAREGSDYEQYF.

The CDR3 DNA reads as TGCGCCAGCAGCCAAGAGCGGGACTCCTACAATGAGCAGTTCTTC. It is translated as CASSQERDSYNEQFF. The chain recombines TRBV4-3 with TRBJ2-1, with a weak D call TRBD2 (6 bases). The CDR3 runs to 15 residues. Per germline, CDR1 LGHNA and CDR2 YSLEER. The V end lost 0 bases, the J end lost 0 bases, and 6 bases lay between the germline ends.

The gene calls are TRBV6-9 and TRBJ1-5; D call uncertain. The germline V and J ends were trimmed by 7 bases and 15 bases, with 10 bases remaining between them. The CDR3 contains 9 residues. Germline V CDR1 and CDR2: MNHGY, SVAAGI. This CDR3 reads CASNPSTHF. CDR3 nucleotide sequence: TGTGCCAGCAATCCTTCTACGCATTTT.

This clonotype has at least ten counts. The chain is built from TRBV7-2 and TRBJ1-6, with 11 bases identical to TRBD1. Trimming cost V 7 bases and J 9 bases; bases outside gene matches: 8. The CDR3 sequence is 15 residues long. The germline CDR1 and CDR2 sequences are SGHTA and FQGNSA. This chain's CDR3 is CASTRRGQGGSPLHF. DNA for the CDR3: TGTGCCAGCACCAGGCGGGGACAGGGGGGTTCACCCCTCCACTTT.

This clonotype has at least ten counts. Here the CDR3 reads CASSLGDRNSPLHF. In nucleotides, the CDR3 is TGTGCCAGCAGCTTAGGGGACCGTAATTCACCCCTCCACTTT. The rearrangement uses TRBV7-8 and TRBJ1-6, with D possibly being TRBD1 (5 bases). Trimming stripped 1 base from V and 6 bases from J, with 7 bases between. The CDR3 extends over 14 amino acids. The germline gives CDR1 SGHVS, CDR2 FQNEAQ.

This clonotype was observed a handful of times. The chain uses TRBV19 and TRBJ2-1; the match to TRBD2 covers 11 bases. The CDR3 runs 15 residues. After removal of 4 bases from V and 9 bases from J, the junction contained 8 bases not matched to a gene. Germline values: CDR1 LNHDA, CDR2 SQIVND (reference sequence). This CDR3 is CASSTIAGGVGEQFF. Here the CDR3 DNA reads TGTGCCAGTAGTACGATAGCGGGAGGGGTTGGTGAGCAGTTCTTC.

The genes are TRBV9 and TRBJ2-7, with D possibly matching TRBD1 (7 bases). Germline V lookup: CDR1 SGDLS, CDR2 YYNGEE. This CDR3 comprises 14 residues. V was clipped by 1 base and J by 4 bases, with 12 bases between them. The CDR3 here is CASSVWAGGYEQYF. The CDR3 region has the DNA TGTGCCAGCAGCGTATGGGCAGGGGGGTACGAGCAGTACTTC.

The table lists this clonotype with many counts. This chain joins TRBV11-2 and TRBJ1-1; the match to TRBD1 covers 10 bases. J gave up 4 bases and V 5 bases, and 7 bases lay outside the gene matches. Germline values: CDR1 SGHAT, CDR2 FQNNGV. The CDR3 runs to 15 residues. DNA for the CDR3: TGTGCCAGCAGCCCGACAGGGGGCTCGATCACTGAAGCTTTCTTT. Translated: CASSPTGGSITEAFF.

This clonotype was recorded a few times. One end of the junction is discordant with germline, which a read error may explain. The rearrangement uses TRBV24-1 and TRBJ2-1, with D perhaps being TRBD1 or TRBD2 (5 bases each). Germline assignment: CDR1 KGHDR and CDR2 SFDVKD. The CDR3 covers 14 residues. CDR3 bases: TGTGCCACCAGTGGTCCCCGGGACGACAATAAGCAGTTCTTC. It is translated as CATSGPRDDNKQFF.

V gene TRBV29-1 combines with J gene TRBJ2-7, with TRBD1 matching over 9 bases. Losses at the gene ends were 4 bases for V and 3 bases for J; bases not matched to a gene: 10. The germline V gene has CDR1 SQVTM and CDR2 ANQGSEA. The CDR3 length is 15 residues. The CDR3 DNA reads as TGCAGCGTTGTGAGGGGGACAGGGAAGGGCTACGAGCAGTACTTC. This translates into CSVVRGTGKGYEQYF.

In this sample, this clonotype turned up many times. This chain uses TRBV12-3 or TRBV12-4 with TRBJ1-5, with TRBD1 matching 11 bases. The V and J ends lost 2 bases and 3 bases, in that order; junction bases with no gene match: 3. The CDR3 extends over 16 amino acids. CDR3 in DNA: TGTGCCAGCAGTTTATCGGACAGGGGGCACAATCAGCCCCAGCATTTT. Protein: CASSLSDRGHNQPQHF.

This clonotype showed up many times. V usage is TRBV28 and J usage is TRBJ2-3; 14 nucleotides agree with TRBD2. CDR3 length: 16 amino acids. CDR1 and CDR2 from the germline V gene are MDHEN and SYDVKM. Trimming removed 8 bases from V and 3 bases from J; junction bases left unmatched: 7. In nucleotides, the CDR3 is TGTGCCAGCGGACTAGCGGGAGGAATCTCGACAGATACGCAGTATTTT. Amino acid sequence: CASGLAGGISTDTQYF.

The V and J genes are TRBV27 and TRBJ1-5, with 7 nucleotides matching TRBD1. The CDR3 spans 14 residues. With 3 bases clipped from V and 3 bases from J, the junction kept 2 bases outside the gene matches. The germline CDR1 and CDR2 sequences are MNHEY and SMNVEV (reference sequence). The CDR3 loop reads CASSFTGVNQPQHF. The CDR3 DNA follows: TGTGCCAGCAGTTTCACAGGGGTCAATCAGCCCCAGCATTTT.

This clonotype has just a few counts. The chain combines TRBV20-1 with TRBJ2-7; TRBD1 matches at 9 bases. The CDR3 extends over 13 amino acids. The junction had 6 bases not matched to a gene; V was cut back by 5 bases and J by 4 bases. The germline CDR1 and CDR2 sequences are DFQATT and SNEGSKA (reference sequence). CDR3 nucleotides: TGCAGTGCTGCTACAGGGGGCATGTACGAGCAGTACTTC. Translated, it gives CSAATGGMYEQYF.

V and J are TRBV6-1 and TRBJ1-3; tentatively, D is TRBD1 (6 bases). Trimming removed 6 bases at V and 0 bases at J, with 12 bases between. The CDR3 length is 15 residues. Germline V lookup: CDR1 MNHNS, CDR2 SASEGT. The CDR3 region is CASRRDISSGNTIYF. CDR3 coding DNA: TGTGCCAGCAGAAGGGACATTAGCTCTGGAAACACCATATATTTT.

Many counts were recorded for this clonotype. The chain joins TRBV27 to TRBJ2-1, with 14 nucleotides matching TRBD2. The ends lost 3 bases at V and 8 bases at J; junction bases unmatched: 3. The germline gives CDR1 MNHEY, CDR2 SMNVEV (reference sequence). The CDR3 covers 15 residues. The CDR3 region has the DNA TGTGCCAGCAGTTTCGGGACTAGCGGGAGCGATGAGCAGTTCTTC. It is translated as CASSFGTSGSDEQFF.

The CDR3 DNA is TGTGCCAGCAGCCCCCGCCGACAGGCATACTTC. This gives the protein CASSPRRQAYF. V gene TRBV9 combines with J gene TRBJ2-7, with a weak D call TRBD1 (6 bases). Germline V lookup: CDR1 SGDLS, CDR2 YYNGEE. The CDR3 loop spans 11 amino acids. V gave up 4 bases and J gave up 13 bases, with 15 bases separating them. Filled out from reference TRBV9 and TRBJ2-7, the complete variable domain reads DSGVTQTPKHLITATGQRVTLRCSPRSGDLSVYWYQQSLDQGLQFLIQYYNGEERAKGNILERFSAQQFPDLHSELNLSSLELGDSALYFCASSPRRQAYFGPGTRLTVT.

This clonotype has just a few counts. Here the CDR3 reads CASSHDSPATNEKLFF. In nucleotides, the CDR3 is TGTGCCAGCAGTCATGACAGCCCAGCAACTAATGAAAAACTGTTTTTT. The chain recombines TRBV6-2 or TRBV6-3 with TRBJ1-4; D possibly corresponds to TRBD1 (5 bases). Trimming shortened V by 5 bases and J by 0 bases, and 13 bases separated the two germline ends. The CDR3 spans 16 residues. The V gene's germline CDR1 is MNHEY and CDR2 SVGEGT.